These 23 T cell receptor beta chains were sequenced from one sample in a study of T-cell memory formation after mild COVID-19. TCRdb re-called the 5' RACE reads with MiXCR, one entry per CDR3 protein. The sample shows approximately 150,000 distinct CDR3 sequences, roughly 15% of them seen only once. The specimen sequenced was PBMCs or a T cell subset sorted from them (not recorded which). These receptors came from an adult woman who had mild COVID-19 (a few samples of this study predate the infection). Cell type and time point are not known.

This clonotype has only a few counts. This rearrangement joins TRBV18 to TRBJ1-2; D unclear. Looked up from germline, CDR1 is KGHSH and CDR2 is LQKENI. The CDR3 has 15 amino acids. Trimming left V 3 bases short and J 5 bases short, with 16 bases between. CDR3 sequence reads: CASSPPMTQEYGYTF. CDR3 coding DNA: TGTGCCAGCTCACCCCCTATGACCCAGGAATATGGCTACACCTTC.

This clonotype showed up just a few times. V usage is TRBV4-1 and J usage is TRBJ2-1, with 10 bases matching TRBD2. V shed 1 base and J 8 bases; nucleotides not matched to a gene: 5. The CDR3 loop spans 15 amino acids. Germline CDR1 reads MGHRA; CDR2 reads YSYEKL. CDR3 DNA sequence: TGCGCCAGCAGCCAAGTAGCGGGAGGATTCGATGAGCAGTTCTTC. It yields the protein CASSQVAGGFDEQFF.

The chain couples TRBV24-1 to TRBJ2-7, with D tentatively TRBD1 or TRBD2 (5 bases each). From germline, CDR1 is KGHDR and CDR2 SFDVKD. CDR3 length: 15 amino acids. V lost 4 bases to trimming and J lost 5 bases, with 17 bases between them. The CDR3 loop reads CATSDSGRGTDEQYF. The CDR3 DNA sequence: TGTGCCACCAGTGACTCGGGACGGGGAACGGACGAGCAGTACTTC.

The sample holds many counts of this clonotype. The genes are TRBV5-1 and TRBJ2-2; D unresolved. V lost 0 bases, J lost 7 bases, and 16 bases lay in between. CDR1 is SGHRS, CDR2 YFSETQ, per germline. This CDR3 is built from 16 residues. CDR3 residues: CASSLDARNSVGELFF. The CDR3 DNA sequence: TGCGCCAGCAGCTTGGACGCTAGAAATTCCGTCGGGGAGCTGTTTTTT. Complete variable domain (other parts from reference TRBV5-1 and TRBJ2-2): KAGVTQTPRYLIKTRGQQVTLSCSPISGHRSVSWYQQTPGQGLQFLFEYFSETQRNKGNFPGRFSGRQFSNSRSEMNVSTLELGDSALYLCASSLDARNSVGELFFGEGSRLTVL.

The rearrangement uses TRBV6-5 and TRBJ2-1, with D perhaps TRBD1 or TRBD2 (5 bases each). CDR1 MNHEY and CDR2 SVGAGI come from the germline V gene. Trimming cost V 2 bases and J 10 bases, with 9 bases left between them. This CDR3 contains 12 residues. CDR3 nucleotide sequence: TGTGCCAGCAGTTACCTAGAGGGGGAGCAGTTCTTC. Amino acid sequence: CASSYLEGEQFF.

As concerns this clonotype: One end of the junction varies from germline; a read error may be responsible. The chain combines TRBV7-6 with TRBJ2-1, with TRBD1 identical over 9 bases. Germline CDR1 reads SGHVS; CDR2 reads FNYEAQ. This CDR3 contains 13 residues. The CDR3 DNA sequence: TGTGCCAGCAGCTCGATGGACGGGACAGGGATTAACTTC. This codes for CASSSMDGTGINF.

This clonotype was observed a single time. The V and J genes are TRBV6-5 and TRBJ2-2, with TRBD2 matching 7 bases. CDR1 is MNHEY, CDR2 SVGAGI, per germline. Losses at the gene ends were 6 bases for V and 0 bases for J; bases not matched to a gene: 4. The CDR3 is made up of 15 amino acids. The CDR3 reads CASSPAGANTGELFF. CDR3 coding DNA: TGTGCCAGCAGCCCCGCGGGGGCGAACACCGGGGAGCTGTTTTTT.

The rearrangement links TRBV7-6 to TRBJ2-7; D gene unclear. V lost 4 bases to trimming and J lost 3 bases, with 19 bases between them. The germline V gene encodes CDR1 SGHVS and CDR2 FNYEAQ. The CDR3 runs 16 residues. CDR3 amino acids: CASSYLGRSMGYEQYF. The CDR3 DNA is TGTGCCAGCAGCTACCTAGGACGGAGCATGGGCTACGAGCAGTACTTC.

The chain has TRBV18 and TRBJ2-7, with D tentatively TRBD1 (6 bases). The CDR3 spans 13 residues. Germline V CDR1 and CDR2: KGHSH, LQKENI. V was shortened by 2 bases and J by 3 bases, with 8 bases between the two germline ends. The CDR3 DNA reads as TGTGCCAGCTCACCAGTAGGGGGCTACGAGCAGTACTTC. Protein product: CASSPVGGYEQYF.

This clonotype has a handful of counts. The CDR3 DNA is TGTGCCAGCAGCCAAGAGGGACAGACCCACGAGCAGTACTTC. Its translation: CASSQEGQTHEQYF. The rearrangement joins TRBV4-2 to TRBJ2-7, with TRBD1 matching over 7 bases. Per germline, CDR1 LGHNA and CDR2 YNFKEQ. After removal of 0 bases from V and 5 bases from J, the junction contained 4 bases not matched to a gene. This CDR3 region has 14 residues.

This clonotype was seen more than once but under ten times. This chain uses TRBV12-3 or TRBV12-4 with TRBJ2-2, with 7 bases aligning to TRBD2. This CDR3 is built from 13 residues. Germline trimming cut 8 bases from V and 1 base from J; bases unmatched to any gene: 1. The CDR3: CASGRGNTGELFF. DNA of the CDR3: TGTGCCAGCGGGAGGGGGAACACCGGGGAGCTGTTTTTT.

This clonotype was observed a handful of times. This CDR3 reads CASSLETGRSGANVLTF. The CDR3 nucleotides read TGTGCCAGCAGCTTAGAGACAGGCCGGTCTGGGGCCAACGTCCTGACTTTC. This sequence joins TRBV7-9 and TRBJ2-6, with D possibly matching TRBD1 (6 bases). CDR1 is SEHNR and CDR2 is FQNEAQ in the germline V gene (reference sequence). The CDR3 is 17 amino acids. Trimming took 1 base from V and 1 from J, leaving 11 bases between them.

The chain carries TRBV25-1 and TRBJ2-5; 8 bases line up with TRBD1. CDR3 length: 13 residues. Germline-derived CDR1 and CDR2 are MGHDK and SYGVNS. The junction had 1 base not matched to a gene; V was cut back by 4 bases and J by 3 bases. For the CDR3, the DNA is TGTGCCAGCAGTGCGACAGGGGAAGAGACCCAGTACTTC. Translated, it gives CASSATGEETQYF.

The sample holds many counts of this clonotype. This chain uses TRBV5-1 with TRBJ2-6, with no clear D. From germline, CDR1 is SGHRS and CDR2 YFSETQ. This CDR3 has 14 amino acids. Trimming removed 3 bases from V and 2 bases from J, with 6 bases in between. The CDR3 protein is CASSSNPGANVLTF. In nucleotides, the CDR3 is TGCGCCAGCAGCTCCAACCCTGGGGCCAACGTCCTGACTTTC. Full variable domain (remainder filled in from reference TRBV5-1 and TRBJ2-6): KAGVTQTPRYLIKTRGQQVTLSCSPISGHRSVSWYQQTPGQGLQFLFEYFSETQRNKGNFPGRFSGRQFSNSRSEMNVSTLELGDSALYLCASSSNPGANVLTFGAGSRLTVL.

This clonotype turned up a few times. The chain combines TRBV9 with TRBJ2-6; D possibly corresponds to TRBD2 (5 bases). Germline V gene data show CDR1 as SGDLS and CDR2 as YYNGEE. V shed 4 bases and J shed 2 bases, with 13 bases lying between them. CDR3 length: 16 amino acids. CDR3 protein: CASSPRVNPGANVLTF. CDR3 in DNA: TGTGCCAGCAGCCCGAGGGTTAACCCTGGGGCCAACGTCCTGACTTTC.

In this sample, this clonotype turned up many times. This chain joins TRBV5-1 and TRBJ2-1, with 7 bases identical to TRBD1. The CDR3 runs to 13 residues. V lost 1 base and J lost 5; bases outside the gene matches: 0. CDR1 is SGHRS and CDR2 is YFSETQ in the germline V gene. CDR3 nucleotides: TGCGCCAGCAGCTTGACAGGGGACAATGAGCAGTTCTTC. Residues: CASSLTGDNEQFF.

The chain couples TRBV7-9 to TRBJ1-2; no clear D gene. Trimming removed 5 bases at V and 0 bases at J, with 7 bases between. This CDR3 contains 13 residues. Germline values: CDR1 SEHNR, CDR2 FQNEAQ (reference sequence). CDR3 nucleotides: TGTGCCAGCAGCGAGGGAGCTAACTATGGCTACACCTTC. Translated, it gives CASSEGANYGYTF.

The genes are TRBV7-9 and TRBJ1-1; the match to TRBD1 covers 7 bases. Germline V gives CDR1 SEHNR, CDR2 FQNEAQ (reference sequence). V lost 3 bases to trimming and J lost 2 bases; unmatched junction nucleotides: 6. The CDR3 has 15 residues. The CDR3 spells CASSFTGTANTEAFF. In DNA, the CDR3 is TGTGCCAGCAGCTTCACCGGGACAGCAAACACTGAAGCTTTCTTT.

This clonotype was detected only a few times. The V call is TRBV7-2, the J call TRBJ1-2, with D possibly TRBD1 on 6 matching bases. Germline values: CDR1 SGHTA, CDR2 FQGNSA. V lost 8 bases and J 5 bases, leaving 21 bases between the germline ends. CDR3 size: 15 residues. This chain's CDR3 is CASALPWGGLYGYTF. The CDR3 DNA sequence: TGTGCCAGCGCCTTACCATGGGGGGGCCTATATGGCTACACCTTC.

The chain combines TRBV5-1 with TRBJ2-1; a possible D gene is TRBD2 (6 bases). The CDR3 covers 14 residues. The V gene lost 4 bases and the J gene lost 10 bases, with 18 bases spanning the gap. Germline V lookup: CDR1 SGHRS, CDR2 YFSETQ. This CDR3 is CASSGGGRGNEQFF. CDR3 nucleotide sequence: TGCGCCAGCAGCGGGGGTGGGCGGGGAAACGAGCAGTTCTTC.

The chain uses TRBV5-1 and TRBJ2-6; D perhaps matches TRBD1 (6 bases). Looked up from germline, CDR1 is SGHRS and CDR2 is YFSETQ. CDR3 length: 18 residues. V was pared by 4 bases and J by 0 bases, with 17 bases between. The CDR3 spells CASSRTPGQSSGANVLTF. Here the CDR3 DNA reads TGCGCCAGCAGCAGAACGCCGGGACAATCCTCTGGGGCCAACGTCCTGACTTTC.

This chain links TRBV7-2 with TRBJ2-2; unclear D gene. Between the trimmed V and J ends, which lost 4 bases and 4 bases, there was a span of 16 bases. Germline assignment: CDR1 SGHTA and CDR2 FQGNSA. CDR3 length: 16 amino acids. For the CDR3, the DNA is TGTGCCAGCAGCTCTCCTTACGCTGTGGGCACCGGGGAGCTGTTTTTT. It translates to CASSSPYAVGTGELFF. Using reference TRBV7-2 and TRBJ2-2 for the parts outside the CDR3, the full variable domain is GAGVSQSPSNKVTEKGKDVELRCDPISGHTALYWYRQSLGQGLEFLIYFQGNSAPDKSGLPSDRFSAERTGGSVSTLTIQRTQQEDSAVYLCASSSPYAVGTGELFFGEGSRLTVL.

This clonotype was seen only a few times. The chain uses TRBV10-3 and TRBJ2-1; 7 nucleotides align to TRBD1. CDR1 is ENHRY, CDR2 SYGVKD, per germline. There are 17 residues in the CDR3. Trimming took 5 bases from V and 3 from J; bases not matched to a gene: 13. The CDR3 DNA reads TGTGCCATCAGTAAAGTCCGGGCGCGACAGGGCTACAATGAGCAGTTCTTC. It encodes CAISKVRARQGYNEQFF.